Included here is one TCR beta chain sequence, with context. Assay used: immunoSEQ multiplex PCR; TCRdb lists only in-frame clones, some missing. The sample yields over 30,000 clones, about 85% seen once. The entry originates in a study of blood T cell repertoires in COVID-19. The wider study: The United States, Italy and Spain were the sources of the acute and convalescent COVID-19 samples.

Material: peripheral blood. This receptor was obtained from a woman in her fifties or sixties with active COVID-19.

The CDR3 DNA is TGTGCCAGCAGCCATACCACTGATGAGCAGTTCTTC. Translation gives CASSHTTDEQFF. V is TRBV3-1 (or the pseudogene TRBV3-2) and J is TRBJ2-1; D is uncertain. From germline, CDR1 is LGHDT and CDR2 YNNKEL (reference sequence). The CDR3 sequence is 12 residues long. The V end was cut by 3 bases, the J end by 8 bases, with 8 bases between.